What follows are 21 T cell receptor beta chains derived from one specimen sequenced in a study of blood T cells in healthy people across ages. PCR was performed a second time for 7 to 11 cycles using a sample-barcoded 5' primer and a J-beta primer mix. TCRdb recomputed calls from the 5' RACE reads with MiXCR, one row per CDR3 protein. The table has over 500,000 distinct CDR3 sequences, approximately 26% seen once. The data also belong to a second study, concerning T cells of mothers and their children.

Sequenced material: blood. Receptors were obtained from a boy between 2 and 15 years old in good health.

This clonotype was observed a few times. This chain joins TRBV6-6 and TRBJ1-5; unclear D gene. Germline V gene data show CDR1 as MNHNY and CDR2 as SVGAGI (reference sequence). This CDR3 has 14 amino acids. The V gene lost 4 bases and the J gene lost 0 bases, with 7 bases spanning the gap. CDR3 region: CASSLTISNQPQHF. DNA of the CDR3: TGTGCCAGCAGTTTAACAATTAGCAATCAGCCCCAGCATTTT.

This chain links TRBV12-3 or TRBV12-4 with TRBJ2-1; no definite D call. With 4 bases removed from V and 0 bases from J, the gap between germline ends came to 13 bases. The CDR3 loop spans 16 amino acids. This CDR3 reads CASSSRLDSSYNEQFF. The CDR3 nucleotides are TGTGCCAGCAGTTCCCGACTCGATAGCTCCTACAATGAGCAGTTCTTC.

DNA for the CDR3: TGCAGTGCGGCGGGGACGGCGAGCTCCTATAATTCACCCCTCCACTTT. Amino acid sequence: CSAAGTASSYNSPLHF. The genes are TRBV20-1 and TRBJ1-6, with D tentatively TRBD1 (5 bases). V was shortened by 6 bases and J by 0 bases, with 15 bases between the two germline ends. Germline lookup yields CDR1 DFQATT and CDR2 SNEGSKA (reference sequence). The CDR3 is made up of 16 amino acids.

This clonotype was counted between two and nine times. This chain joins TRBV11-2 and TRBJ1-2, with D hard to call. Germline V gene sequence: CDR1 SGHAT, CDR2 FQNNGV. CDR3 size: 12 residues. Trimming took 1 base from V and 5 from J, leaving 5 bases between them. The CDR3 DNA sequence: TGTGCCAGCAGCTTAGGGTTTTATGGCTACACCTTC. Its translation is CASSLGFYGYTF.

The chain links TRBV2 to TRBJ1-4; no definite D call. With 6 bases removed from V and 5 bases from J, the gap between germline ends came to 13 bases. Germline V gives CDR1 SNHLY, CDR2 FYNNEI. This CDR3 comprises 14 residues. The CDR3 nucleotides read TGTGCCAGCAGCATTATAGCTGGGAATGAAAAACTGTTTTTT. Translated: CASSIIAGNEKLFF.

This clonotype was counted at least ten times. V and J are TRBV9 and TRBJ2-3; D may correspond to TRBD1 or TRBD2 (6 bases each). Germline V gene lookup returns CDR1 SGDLS and CDR2 YYNGEE. V was shortened by 4 bases and J by 0 bases, with 21 bases between the two germline ends. The CDR3 extends over 18 amino acids. The CDR3 DNA follows: TGTGCCAGCAGCTCTACCCCGGGGGCGGGATCTAGCACAGATACGCAGTATTTT. This encodes CASSSTPGAGSSTDTQYF.

The rearrangement uses TRBV7-9 and TRBJ2-3, with no clear D. Looked up from germline, CDR1 is SEHNR and CDR2 is FQNEAQ (reference sequence). Trimming cost V 3 bases and J 10 bases, with 17 bases left between them. This CDR3 comprises 14 residues. The CDR3 DNA reads as TGTGCCAGCAGCTTTGGTACGACCGAAACAGCGCAGTATTTT. It specifies CASSFGTTETAQYF.

This chain connects TRBV29-1 to TRBJ1-2, with 7 bases fitting TRBD1. Germline CDR1 and CDR2: SQVTM and ANQGSEA. The CDR3 has 13 residues. Trimming took 4 bases from V and 6 from J; bases not matched to a gene: 8. The CDR3 loop reads CSVGIDRDDGYTF. The CDR3 DNA reads TGCAGCGTTGGAATAGACAGGGACGATGGCTACACCTTC.

The chain uses TRBV6-1 and TRBJ2-1; possibly TRBD1 for D (6 bases). The DNA end lines up better with TRBJ2-7; the J call may be wrong. The germline V gene has CDR1 MNHNS and CDR2 SASEGT. The CDR3 has 16 residues. Written as DNA, the CDR3 is TGTGCCAGCAGTCCAATCACCGGGCTGGGGGCCAACGAGCAGTACTTC. Its translation: CASSPITGLGANEQYF.

The chain couples TRBV7-9 to TRBJ1-1; a weak D match, TRBD1 (5 bases). The germline V gene has CDR1 SEHNR and CDR2 FQNEAQ (reference sequence). V was trimmed by 5 bases and J by 5 bases, leaving 24 bases between them. The CDR3 extends over 17 amino acids. DNA of the CDR3: TGTGCCAGCAGCCCCAGCGGAACAGGATTTGGTAGTACTGAAGCTTTCTTT. Translation: CASSPSGTGFGSTEAFF. The whole variable domain, filled in from reference TRBV7-9 and TRBJ1-1, reads DTGVSQNPRHKITKRGQNVTFRCDPISEHNRLYWYRQTLGQGPEFLTYFQNEAQLEKSRLLSDRFSAERPKGSFSTLEIQRTEQGDSAMYLCASSPSGTGFGSTEAFFGQGTRLTVV.

The chain has TRBV5-1 and TRBJ2-1, with TRBD2 matching over 13 bases. Germline values: CDR1 SGHRS, CDR2 YFSETQ. This CDR3 region has 17 residues. Trimming at V came to 3 bases and at J to 4 bases, leaving 7 bases not matched to a gene. The CDR3, as DNA: TGCGCCAGCAGCTCACGACTAGCGGGGGGACTATACAATGAGCAGTTCTTC. Translating gives CASSSRLAGGLYNEQFF.

In its sample, this clonotype was seen a few times. V usage is TRBV4-2 and J usage is TRBJ2-5, with D perhaps TRBD1 or TRBD2 (5 bases each). The ends were cut back, 0 bases at V and 3 bases at J, with 11 bases in the middle. Germline CDR1 and CDR2: LGHNA and YNFKEQ. The CDR3 is made up of 15 amino acids. CDR3 nucleotides: TGTGCCAGCAGCCAAGAAGGGGACCCGGAAGAGACCCAGTACTTC. It translates to CASSQEGDPEETQYF.

This clonotype was seen only a few times. The chain joins TRBV12-3 or TRBV12-4 to TRBJ2-5; D gene uncertain. This CDR3 is built from 19 residues. V shed 3 bases and J shed 1 base, with 24 bases lying between them. CDR3 in DNA: TGTGCCAGCAGTTTGTTTCTCGTCGGGTCAGGCAAGACCCAAGAGACCCAGTACTTC. This codes for CASSLFLVGSGKTQETQYF.

This clonotype was counted between two and nine times. This chain links TRBV3-1 with TRBJ2-5; 11 nucleotides line up with TRBD2. CDR3 length equals 15 residues. Unmatched junction bases numbered 7, after V lost 6 bases and J lost 4 bases. Germline V gene sequence: CDR1 LGHDT, CDR2 YNNKEL (reference sequence). The CDR3 here is CASRPSGGRRETQYF. The CDR3 DNA is TGTGCCAGCAGGCCTAGCGGGGGGAGAAGAGAGACCCAGTACTTC.

J is TRBJ2-3 and V is TRBV7-8, with 11 bases lining up with TRBD2. The CDR3 loop spans 15 amino acids. With 3 bases clipped from V and 7 bases from J, the junction kept 6 bases outside the gene matches. Germline V gives CDR1 SGHVS, CDR2 FQNEAQ. CDR3 bases: TGTGCCAGCAGCTTTAGCGGGGGGGGGTATTATACGCAGTATTTT. Its translation: CASSFSGGGYYTQYF. The full variable domain, rest sourced from reference TRBV7-8 and TRBJ2-3, is GAGVSQSPRYKVAKRGQDVALRCDPISGHVSLFWYQQALGQGPEFLTYFQNEAQLDKSGLPSDRFFAERPEGSVSTLKIQRTQQEDSAVYLCASSFSGGGYYTQYFGPGTRLTVL.

This chain connects TRBV12-3 or TRBV12-4 to TRBJ1-5; perhaps TRBD1 as D (5 bases). The CDR3 covers 13 residues. Trimming shortened V by 6 bases and J by 4 bases, and 10 bases separated the two germline ends. The CDR3 spells CASSMTANQPQHF. The CDR3 nucleotides are TGTGCCAGCAGCATGACAGCAAATCAGCCCCAGCATTTT.

The V call is TRBV5-1, the J call TRBJ2-2; no reliable D call. The V gene's germline CDR1 is SGHRS and CDR2 YFSETQ. Trimming removed 0 bases from V and 4 bases from J, with 16 bases in between. CDR3 length equals 17 residues. For the CDR3, the DNA is TGCGCCAGCAGCTTGGGGCCTGGTGGCGGTCCCACCGGGGAGCTGTTTTTT. Translating it yields CASSLGPGGGPTGELFF.

V gene TRBV7-2 combines with J gene TRBJ2-7; possibly TRBD2 for D (6 bases). The CDR3 is 16 amino acids. With 1 base removed from V and 7 bases from J, the gap between germline ends came to 20 bases. Germline-derived CDR1 and CDR2 are SGHTA and FQGNSA. The CDR3 is CASSLDGPGVAGEQYF. The CDR3 bases are TGTGCCAGCAGCTTAGACGGGCCGGGAGTAGCTGGGGAGCAGTACTTC.

The V and J genes are TRBV29-1 and TRBJ2-7; D call uncertain. Germline V gene data show CDR1 as SQVTM and CDR2 as ANQGSEA. Trimming stripped 5 bases from V and 2 bases from J, with 7 bases between. The CDR3 runs 11 residues. The CDR3 loop is CSVRGTYEQYF. The DNA for the CDR3 is TGCAGCGTTCGAGGAACCTACGAGCAGTACTTC.

The chain has TRBV3-1 and TRBJ2-5; D might be TRBD2 (5 bases). Per germline, CDR1 LGHDT and CDR2 YNNKEL (reference sequence). The ends were cut back, 0 bases at V and 7 bases at J, with 15 bases in the middle. This CDR3 spans 15 amino acids. Here the CDR3 DNA reads TGTGCCAGCAGCCAAGATCGCTTTCCGGCGGGGACCCAGTACTTC. Translated, it gives CASSQDRFPAGTQYF.

This clonotype was seen more than once but under ten times. This rearrangement joins TRBV29-1 to TRBJ2-1; TRBD1 agrees at 9 bases. CDR3 size: 13 residues. From germline, CDR1 is SQVTM and CDR2 ANQGSEA. V dropped 7 bases and J dropped 7; count of bases not matched to a gene: 8. As DNA, the CDR3 is TGCAGCGCCCCCGGGACAGGGTTGAATGAGCAGTTCTTC. Translating it yields CSAPGTGLNEQFF.